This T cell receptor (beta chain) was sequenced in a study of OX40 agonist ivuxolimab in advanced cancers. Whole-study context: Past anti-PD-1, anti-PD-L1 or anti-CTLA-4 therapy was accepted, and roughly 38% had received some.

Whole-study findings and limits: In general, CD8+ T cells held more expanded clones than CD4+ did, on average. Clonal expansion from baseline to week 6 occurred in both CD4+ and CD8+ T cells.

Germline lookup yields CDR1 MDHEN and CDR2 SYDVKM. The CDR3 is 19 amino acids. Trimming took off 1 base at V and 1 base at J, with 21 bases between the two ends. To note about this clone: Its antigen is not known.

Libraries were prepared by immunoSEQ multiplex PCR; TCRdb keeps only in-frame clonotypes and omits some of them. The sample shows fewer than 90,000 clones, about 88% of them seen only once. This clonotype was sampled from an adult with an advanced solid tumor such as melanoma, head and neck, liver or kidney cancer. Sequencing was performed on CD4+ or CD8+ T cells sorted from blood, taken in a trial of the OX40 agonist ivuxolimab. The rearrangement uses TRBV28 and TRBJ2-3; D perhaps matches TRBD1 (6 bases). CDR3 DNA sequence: TGTGCCAGCAGTTTATACTTTTCGTGGGGGCAGGGCGGCACAGATACGCAGTATTTT. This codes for CASSLYFSWGQGGTDTQYF. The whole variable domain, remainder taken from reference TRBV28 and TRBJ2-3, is DVKVTQSSRYLVKRTGEKVFLECVQDMDHENMFWYRQDPGLGLRLIYFSYDVKMKEKGDIPEGYSVSREKKERFSLILESASTNQTSMYLCASSLYFSWGQGGTDTQYFGPGTRLTVL.